One sample yielded the 20 T cell receptor beta chains listed below, sequenced in a study of T cells in localized non-small cell lung cancer (dated by TCRdb to 2018 to 2020). Library creation used the immunoSEQ multiplex PCR assay. The source is immuneACCESS, and TCRdb retained only in-frame sequences with V and J called. Part of the clones is not carried over; for the studies checked, unresolved V genes explain less than half of this, and the remainder is unexplained. The sample data list some 72,000 clones, and roughly 86% of these were observed just once. The leading ten clones occupy over 2.5% of the sample. Sequenced here: peripheral blood, sampled before any cancer treatment. Receptors originate from a man between 40 and 75 years old with stage I lung adenocarcinoma.

In its sample, this clone is medium-sized. The chain has TRBV5-5 and TRBJ1-6; a possible D gene is TRBD1 (6 bases). This CDR3 comprises 16 residues. Per the germline V gene, CDR1 is SGHKS and CDR2 is YYEKEE (reference sequence). V lost 0 bases, J lost 7 bases, and 14 bases lay in between. CDR3 coding DNA: TGTGCCAGCAGCTTGGCCGCCGGACAGAAAAATTCACCCCTCCACTTT. Translated, it gives CASSLAAGQKNSPLHF.

This clone was seen only once. The chain has TRBV28 and TRBJ2-5; 11 nucleotides line up with TRBD2. Trimming removed 6 bases from V and 1 base from J; junction bases left unmatched: 7. CDR1 MDHEN and CDR2 SYDVKM come from the germline V gene. This CDR3 has 16 amino acids. DNA for the CDR3: TGTGCCAGCAGCCGATTCCTAGCGGGGGGCCAAGAGACCCAGTACTTC. Protein sequence: CASSRFLAGGQETQYF. Looking up the rest from reference TRBV28 and TRBJ2-5 gives the full variable domain: DVKVTQSSRYLVKRTGEKVFLECVQDMDHENMFWYRQDPGLGLRLIYFSYDVKMKEKGDIPEGYSVSREKKERFSLILESASTNQTSMYLCASSRFLAGGQETQYFGPGTRLLVL.

The V and J genes are TRBV2 and TRBJ1-2; D unclear. This CDR3 has 12 amino acids. V was trimmed by 4 bases and J by 9 bases, leaving 12 bases between them. Germline assignment: CDR1 SNHLY and CDR2 FYNNEI. CDR3 region: CASSARGLSYTF. The CDR3 coding sequence is TGTGCCAGCAGTGCTCGGGGTTTGAGCTACACCTTC.

V is TRBV4-1 and J is TRBJ2-7, with TRBD2 identical over 10 bases. The CDR3 length is 17 residues. The V gene's germline CDR1 is MGHRA and CDR2 YSYEKL. Unmatched junction bases numbered 13, after V lost 4 bases and J lost 4 bases. Here the CDR3 DNA reads TGCGCCAGCAGCCCTGGTCTTGGACTAGCGGAAGGGTACGAGCAGTACTTC. Encoded protein: CASSPGLGLAEGYEQYF.

This clone was recorded a few times. V usage is TRBV5-1 and J usage is TRBJ1-2; 7 nucleotides agree with TRBD1. With V trimmed by 4 bases and J by 0 bases, 6 bases remained unmatched. The CDR3 length is 15 residues. Germline lookup yields CDR1 SGHRS and CDR2 YFSETQ. The CDR3 DNA follows: TGCGCCAGCAGCGTGGGACAGTTAGCTAACTATGGCTACACCTTC. Translating it yields CASSVGQLANYGYTF.

V gene TRBV11-2 combines with J gene TRBJ2-7; 7 nucleotides line up with TRBD1. V gave up 4 bases and J gave up 4 bases; unmatched junction bases: 7. The V gene's germline CDR1 is SGHAT and CDR2 FQNNGV. The CDR3 covers 14 residues. CDR3 coding DNA: TGTGCCAGCAGCTCCTTAGGGGGCCAATACGAGCAGTACTTC. Amino acids: CASSSLGGQYEQYF.

This clone has a handful of counts. The chain is built from TRBV27 and TRBJ2-7; 8 bases align to TRBD2. Trimming removed 5 bases from V and 4 bases from J; junction bases left unmatched: 16. The CDR3 length is 17 residues. Germline CDR1 and CDR2: MNHEY and SMNVEV (reference sequence). CDR3 nucleotides: TGTGCCAGCAGTCGAGAAGGAGCGATAGCGGGGAAATACGAGCAGTACTTC. Translating it yields CASSREGAIAGKYEQYF.

The chain uses TRBV2 and TRBJ2-1, with D perhaps TRBD1 or TRBD2 (5 bases each). Trimming removed 3 bases at V and 3 bases at J, with 18 bases between. Per germline, CDR1 SNHLY and CDR2 FYNNEI. The CDR3 has 17 amino acids. In DNA form, the CDR3 reads TGTGCCAGCAGTGAGGCAGGGAGTGTGCTAGGCTACAATGAGCAGTTCTTC. Amino acid sequence: CASSEAGSVLGYNEQFF.

The chain has TRBV27 and TRBJ1-4; maybe TRBD1 (6 bases). Germline V CDR1 and CDR2: MNHEY, SMNVEV (reference sequence). The CDR3 extends over 17 amino acids. V lost 3 bases, J lost 4 bases, and 18 bases lay in between. The CDR3 DNA reads as TGTGCCAGCAGTTTCACTCCCGGGACAAGGATTAATGAAAAACTGTTTTTT. Translation: CASSFTPGTRINEKLFF. The whole variable domain, remainder taken from reference TRBV27 and TRBJ1-4, is EAQVTQNPRYLITVTGKKLTVTCSQNMNHEYMSWYRQDPGLGLRQIYYSMNVEVTDKGDVPEGYKVSRKEKRNFPLILESPSPNQTSLYFCASSFTPGTRINEKLFFGSGTQLSVL.

The chain joins TRBV2 to TRBJ1-1, with D uncertain. CDR1 is SNHLY, CDR2 FYNNEI, per germline. The CDR3 runs to 12 residues. The V end lost 8 bases, the J end lost 4 bases, and 11 bases lay between the germline ends. The CDR3 sequence: CASGPTGTEAFF. The DNA of the CDR3 is TGTGCCAGCGGCCCCACGGGCACTGAAGCTTTCTTT.

J is TRBJ2-1 and V is TRBV6-5, with D possibly TRBD2 on 7 matching bases. V was clipped by 9 bases and J by 8 bases, with 17 bases between them. The CDR3 has 13 residues. CDR1 and CDR2 from the germline V gene are MNHEY and SVGAGI. CDR3 sequence: CASRLGAGDEQFF. The CDR3 nucleotides read TGTGCCAGTCGACTGGGGGCGGGGGATGAGCAGTTCTTC.

CDR3 sequence reads: CASSSGLAGTGELFF. The CDR3 bases are TGTGCCAGCAGCTCAGGACTAGCTGGAACCGGGGAGCTGTTTTTT. This sequence joins TRBV7-6 and TRBJ2-2; 8 bases fit TRBD2. CDR1 is SGHVS, CDR2 FNYEAQ, per germline. There are 15 residues in the CDR3. The junction had 6 bases not matched to a gene; V was cut back by 4 bases and J by 5 bases.

The chain links TRBV10-3 to TRBJ1-3, with 9 bases lining up with TRBD1. This CDR3 region has 15 residues. V shed 5 bases, J shed 4 bases, and the junction held 6 bases outside the gene matches. Germline V CDR1 and CDR2: ENHRY, SYGVKD. Here the CDR3 reads CAISPGTGSGNTIYF. The DNA of the CDR3 is TGTGCCATCAGTCCCGGGACAGGGTCCGGAAACACCATATATTTT.

The chain links TRBV18 to TRBJ1-2; perhaps TRBD1 as D (5 bases). The ends were cut back, 3 bases at V and 0 bases at J, with 17 bases in the middle. Looked up from germline, CDR1 is KGHSH and CDR2 is LQKENI. The CDR3 extends over 17 amino acids. The CDR3 DNA is TGTGCCAGCTCACCGGGACCCCCGACGGGAGCTAACTATGGCTACACCTTC. Its translation is CASSPGPPTGANYGYTF. The full variable domain, with the rest looked up from reference TRBV18 and TRBJ1-2, is NAGVMQNPRHLVRRRGQEARLRCSPMKGHSHVYWYRQLPEEGLKFMVYLQKENIIDESGMPKERFSAEFPKEGPSILRIQQVVRGDSAAYFCASSPGPPTGANYGYTFGSGTRLTVV.

V gene TRBV4-3 combines with J gene TRBJ2-5; unclear D gene. Germline CDR1 reads LGHNA; CDR2 reads YSLEER. The CDR3 covers 13 residues. V lost 4 bases and J 7 bases, leaving 13 bases between the germline ends. CDR3 nucleotides: TGCGCCAGCAGCCCCGCCGGGTACGGGACCCAGTACTTC. Its translation: CASSPAGYGTQYF.

The chain carries TRBV9 and TRBJ2-1; the match to TRBD2 covers 14 bases. This CDR3 contains 16 residues. The V gene's germline CDR1 is SGDLS and CDR2 YYNGEE. V lost 4 bases to trimming and J lost 8 bases; unmatched junction nucleotides: 8. The CDR3 nucleotides read TGTGCCAGCAGCACTTGGGGACTAGCGGGAGTAGATGAGCAGTTCTTC. Translation gives CASSTWGLAGVDEQFF.

This clone was found once. This chain links TRBV7-9 with TRBJ2-1; a weak D match, TRBD2 (6 bases). Trimming took 6 bases from V and 2 from J, leaving 11 bases between them. Germline assignment: CDR1 SEHNR and CDR2 FQNEAQ (reference sequence). The CDR3 loop spans 14 amino acids. CDR3 residues: CASSGEAPYNEQFF. Written as DNA, the CDR3 is TGTGCCAGCAGTGGGGAGGCCCCCTACAATGAGCAGTTCTTC.

This chain connects TRBV2 to TRBJ2-3; D call uncertain. V was trimmed by 4 bases and J by 1 base, leaving 12 bases between them. Germline V lookup: CDR1 SNHLY, CDR2 FYNNEI. The CDR3 length is 15 residues. The CDR3 bases are TGTGCCAGCAGTGGGAACCCAGGTGGCACAGATACGCAGTATTTT. Protein: CASSGNPGGTDTQYF.

V is TRBV30 and J is TRBJ1-1; D unclear. CDR3 length equals 13 residues. Trimming shortened V by 0 bases and J by 11 bases, and 16 bases separated the two germline ends. CDR1 GTSNPN and CDR2 SVGIG come from the germline V gene (reference sequence). The CDR3 loop reads CAWSVQGTSNAFF. CDR3 DNA sequence: TGTGCCTGGAGTGTACAAGGCACAAGCAATGCTTTCTTT. The whole variable domain, filled in from reference TRBV30 and TRBJ1-1, reads SQTIHQWPATLVQPVGSPLSLECTVEGTSNPNLYWYRQAAGRGLQLLFYSVGIGQISSEVPQNLSASRPQDRQFILSSKKLLLSDSGFYLCAWSVQGTSNAFFGQGTRLTVV.

The rearrangement joins TRBV29-1 to TRBJ2-1, with D possibly TRBD1 on 5 matching bases. CDR3 size: 12 residues. CDR1 and CDR2 from the germline V gene are SQVTM and ANQGSEA. V gave up 6 bases and J gave up 9 bases, with 15 bases separating them. The CDR3 DNA sequence: TGCAGCGTCAGGGCCTCTCGGGTTGAGCAGTTCTTC. The encoded protein is CSVRASRVEQFF.